A single sample is the source of the 26 T cell receptor beta chains below, sequenced in a study of identical twins (dated by TCRdb to 2016 to 2017). Library preparation was by 5' RACE. Sequenced on an Illumina HiSeq 2000. Clones were called with MiXCR by TCRdb after fastp trimmed the public reads at Q25, and only in-frame beta chains were retained. Each CDR3 protein appears once, grouped with its most common genes and DNA. For this sample the table gives 430,000 or so distinct CDR3 sequences, of which roughly 26% were detected only once. Clones ranked in the top ten supply about 3% of the sample. The same specimen was also included in a second study, on T cells expressing NK-cell markers.

The sequenced material came from CD4+ T cells sorted from blood. The source of these receptors is a young woman in good health.

This clonotype was observed a few times. The chain joins TRBV19 to TRBJ2-2; D perhaps matches TRBD2 (6 bases). Trimming removed 3 bases at V and 1 base at J, with 9 bases between. The germline V gene encodes CDR1 LNHDA and CDR2 SQIVND (reference sequence). The CDR3 length is 15 residues. DNA of the CDR3: TGTGCCAGTAGTATTAGCGGACGGAACACCGGGGAGCTGTTTTTT. Translation: CASSISGRNTGELFF.

This chain joins TRBV7-2 and TRBJ2-2; D gene ambiguous. Trimming removed 5 bases from V and 5 bases from J, with 15 bases in between. The CDR3 covers 15 residues. CDR1 SGHTA and CDR2 FQGNSA come from the germline V gene. CDR3 sequence (DNA): TGTGCCAGCAGCGAGGTCGAGTGGAAGACCGGGGAGCTGTTTTTT. Protein product: CASSEVEWKTGELFF.

This clonotype was found a few times. The rearrangement joins TRBV7-8 to TRBJ1-3; D not certain. V lost 2 bases and J lost 0, with 5 bases in between. Per the germline V gene, CDR1 is SGHVS and CDR2 is FQNEAQ. CDR3 length: 14 amino acids. The CDR3 loop is CASSLTRSGNTIYF. CDR3 in DNA: TGTGCCAGCAGCTTAACACGCTCTGGAAACACCATATATTTT.

The gene calls are TRBV12-3 or TRBV12-4 and TRBJ2-7, with D unclear. Trimming took 8 bases from V and 4 from J, leaving 15 bases between them. CDR3 length: 13 amino acids. The CDR3: CASSSNRMYEQYF. DNA for the CDR3: TGTGCCAGCTCCTCGAATCGGATGTACGAGCAGTACTTC.

This clonotype was observed a few times. The gene calls are TRBV20-1 and TRBJ1-1; perhaps TRBD1 as D (5 bases). V was trimmed by 5 bases and J by 0 bases, leaving 7 bases between them. The CDR3 extends over 12 amino acids. Per the germline V gene, CDR1 is DFQATT and CDR2 is SNEGSKA (reference sequence). CDR3 amino acids: CSAQTVNTEAFF. The CDR3 DNA reads TGCAGTGCTCAGACAGTGAACACTGAAGCTTTCTTT.

This chain connects TRBV20-1 to TRBJ2-1; 13 positions agree with TRBD2. Germline-derived CDR1 and CDR2 are DFQATT and SNEGSKA (reference sequence). V trimming: 0 bases; J trimming: 7 bases; junction bases outside the gene matches: 6. The CDR3 sequence is 16 residues long. The CDR3: CSARDLRTSGSNEQFF. The CDR3 bases are TGCAGTGCTAGAGATCTCCGGACTAGCGGGAGTAATGAGCAGTTCTTC.

The genes are TRBV9 and TRBJ2-6, with TRBD1 matching over 10 bases. J lost 0 bases, V lost 0 bases, and 6 bases had no gene match. This CDR3 is built from 19 residues. In germline, CDR1 is SGDLS, CDR2 YYNGEE. Here the CDR3 DNA reads TGTGCCAGCAGCGTAGTCCTGGGACAGGGGAGCTCTGGGGCCAACGTCCTGACTTTC. Residues: CASSVVLGQGSSGANVLTF.

The rearrangement links TRBV5-1 to TRBJ2-5, with 9 bases identical to TRBD1. Looked up from germline, CDR1 is SGHRS and CDR2 is YFSETQ. This CDR3 is 16 amino acids long. V was pared by 5 bases and J by 5 bases, with 13 bases of the junction left unmatched. Here the CDR3 DNA reads TGCGCCAGCAGACAGACACGCGGGACAGGGAGGGAGACCCAGTACTTC. This gives the protein CASRQTRGTGRETQYF.

The chain is built from TRBV7-8 and TRBJ2-5, with 10 bases fitting TRBD2. Germline V lookup: CDR1 SGHVS, CDR2 FQNEAQ. The CDR3 runs 16 residues. V gave up 5 bases and J gave up 2 bases; unmatched junction bases: 8. CDR3 coding DNA: TGTGCCAGCAGCACGTTACTAGCGGGGATACAAGAGACCCAGTACTTC. Translation: CASSTLLAGIQETQYF.

This rearrangement joins TRBV6-2 or TRBV6-3 to TRBJ1-4; D possibly corresponds to TRBD1 (6 bases). Between the trimmed V and J ends, which lost 6 bases and 8 bases, there was a span of 19 bases. Germline CDR1 and CDR2: MNHEY and SVGEGT. CDR3 length: 15 amino acids. The CDR3 nucleotides read TGTGCCAGCAGCCGTACAGTGGACAGACGAGAAAAACTGTTTTTT. It encodes CASSRTVDRREKLFF.

This clonotype was counted ten times or more. The CDR3 loop reads CASSLPGLAGGTDTQYF. Here the CDR3 DNA reads TGTGCCAGCAGCCTACCGGGACTAGCGGGAGGGACAGATACGCAGTATTTT. J is TRBJ2-3 and V is TRBV3-1; 16 bases map to TRBD2. Germline values: CDR1 LGHDT, CDR2 YNNKEL (reference sequence). V gave up 4 bases and J gave up 3 bases; unmatched junction bases: 4. This CDR3 has 17 amino acids.

The chain carries TRBV12-3 or TRBV12-4 and TRBJ2-4; 11 bases fit TRBD2. J gave up 11 bases and V 3 bases, and 9 bases lay outside the gene matches. The CDR3 totals 15 residues. CDR3 coding DNA: TGTGCCAGCAGTTTGATGTTAGCGGGAGGGGACTTTCAGTACTTC. Residues: CASSLMLAGGDFQYF.

This chain links TRBV4-3 with TRBJ2-5; 8 bases line up with TRBD2. The CDR3 loop spans 14 amino acids. Germline V gene sequence: CDR1 LGHNA, CDR2 YSLEER. The V and J ends lost 0 bases and 7 bases, in that order; junction bases with no gene match: 4. The CDR3 coding sequence is TGCGCCAGCAGCCAAGATTCGGGAGGGGTGACCCAGTACTTC. It codes for CASSQDSGGVTQYF.

The chain combines TRBV12-3 or TRBV12-4 with TRBJ2-5, with no clear D. Trimming left V 4 bases short and J 5 bases short, with 11 bases between. The CDR3 runs to 13 residues. CDR3 nucleotide sequence: TGTGCCAGCAGTTACGACTTGCGGGAGACCCAGTACTTC. The encoded protein is CASSYDLRETQYF.

This chain links TRBV9 with TRBJ2-3, with a tentative D call TRBD2 (5 bases). The CDR3 spans 13 residues. CDR1 is SGDLS and CDR2 is YYNGEE in the germline V gene. The V end lost 0 bases, the J end lost 5 bases, and 7 bases lay between the germline ends. The CDR3 bases are TGTGCCAGCAGCGTAGCGGGGAAAGATACGCAGTATTTT. As protein: CASSVAGKDTQYF.

This clonotype has only a few counts. This rearrangement joins TRBV5-1 to TRBJ1-1; the D gene is possibly TRBD1 (6 bases). Trimming stripped 3 bases from V and 0 bases from J, with 12 bases between. Germline assignment: CDR1 SGHRS and CDR2 YFSETQ. This CDR3 contains 15 residues. The CDR3 is CASSSLGQLNTEAFF. In DNA, the CDR3 is TGCGCCAGCAGCTCCTTGGGACAACTGAACACTGAAGCTTTCTTT. Full variable domain (outside the CDR3, taken from reference TRBV5-1 and TRBJ1-1): KAGVTQTPRYLIKTRGQQVTLSCSPISGHRSVSWYQQTPGQGLQFLFEYFSETQRNKGNFPGRFSGRQFSNSRSEMNVSTLELGDSALYLCASSSLGQLNTEAFFGQGTRLTVV.

This clonotype has a handful of counts. V usage is TRBV5-4 and J usage is TRBJ2-1, with D perhaps TRBD2 (6 bases). Germline V gene lookup returns CDR1 SGHNT and CDR2 YYREEE (reference sequence). Trimming took off 0 bases at V and 2 bases at J, with 15 bases between the two ends. The CDR3 is 17 amino acids. The CDR3 reads CASSLAKGGVPYNEQFF. The CDR3 nucleotides are TGTGCCAGCAGCTTGGCCAAGGGAGGTGTTCCCTACAATGAGCAGTTCTTC.

In this sample, this clonotype turned up a few times. This chain links TRBV2 with TRBJ2-3; 14 bases match TRBD2. The length of the CDR3 is 17 residues. The V gene end was trimmed by 8 bases and the J gene end by 0 bases; junction bases not matched to a gene: 7. Germline V gene lookup returns CDR1 SNHLY and CDR2 FYNNEI. CDR3 sequence: CASLGLAGDTSTDTQYF. The CDR3 DNA sequence: TGTGCCAGCTTGGGACTAGCGGGGGACACTAGCACAGATACGCAGTATTTT.

In its sample, this clonotype was seen a few times. J is TRBJ2-4 and V is TRBV3-1; D gene unclear. Germline CDR1 reads LGHDT; CDR2 reads YNNKEL (reference sequence). This CDR3 has 12 residues. Trimming took off 2 bases at V and 9 bases at J, with 8 bases between the two ends. The CDR3 here is CASSQMAGIQYF. The CDR3 coding sequence is TGTGCCAGCAGCCAAATGGCTGGCATTCAGTACTTC.

The table lists this clonotype with a few counts. The chain employs TRBV29-1 and TRBJ1-2; the D gene is possibly TRBD1 (6 bases). The CDR3 contains 13 residues. V was clipped by 6 bases and J by 4 bases, with 15 bases between them. Germline V gives CDR1 SQVTM, CDR2 ANQGSEA. The CDR3 protein is CSVGDNQFYGYTF. The CDR3 nucleotides are TGCAGCGTGGGGGACAATCAATTCTATGGCTACACCTTC.

The chain has TRBV15 and TRBJ2-3; possibly TRBD2 for D (5 bases). Germline values: CDR1 LNHNV, CDR2 YYDKDF (reference sequence). The CDR3 loop spans 14 amino acids. V gave up 1 base and J gave up 3 bases, with 8 bases separating them. In DNA form, the CDR3 reads TGTGCCACCAGCAGAGGCGAGGGAACAGATACGCAGTATTTT. This translates into CATSRGEGTDTQYF.

The rearrangement uses TRBV27 and TRBJ2-2; D is possibly TRBD1 (5 bases). The CDR3 spans 15 residues. Looked up from germline, CDR1 is MNHEY and CDR2 is SMNVEV (reference sequence). V lost 6 bases and J lost 4, with 15 bases in between. The chain's CDR3 is CASSPQGGGTGELFF. CDR3 in DNA: TGTGCCAGCAGCCCCCAGGGTGGTGGCACCGGGGAGCTGTTTTTT.

V is TRBV6-1 and J is TRBJ1-2, with 10 nucleotides matching TRBD1. The CDR3 consists of 13 residues. CDR1 and CDR2 (germline): MNHNS, SASEGT. V lost 6 bases to trimming and J lost 6 bases; unmatched junction nucleotides: 4. CDR3 in DNA: TGTGCCAGCAGGGGACAGGGGTTCCATGGCTACACCTTC. It codes for CASRGQGFHGYTF.

This chain links TRBV7-2 with TRBJ1-6; D remains ambiguous. The V end was cut by 4 bases, the J end by 8 bases, with 6 bases between. This CDR3 contains 12 residues. Per germline, CDR1 SGHTA and CDR2 FQGNSA. This CDR3 is CASSSDYSPLHF. CDR3 nucleotide sequence: TGTGCCAGCAGCTCGGACTATTCACCCCTCCACTTT.

The chain is built from TRBV10-2 and TRBJ1-6; D might be TRBD1 (6 bases). CDR1 is WSHSY and CDR2 is SAAADI in the germline V gene. The ends were cut back, 7 bases at V and 4 bases at J, with 8 bases in the middle. This CDR3 is built from 13 residues. The CDR3 DNA follows: TGCGCCAGCACGGGACAATATAATTCACCCCTCCACTTT. Residues: CASTGQYNSPLHF.

This clonotype was observed a few times. The chain joins TRBV10-3 to TRBJ1-2; D not resolved. The CDR3 sequence is 11 residues long. Trimming took off 8 bases at V and 2 bases at J, with 6 bases between the two ends. CDR1 is ENHRY and CDR2 is SYGVKD in the germline V gene. The CDR3 spells CAIGENYGYTF. The CDR3 DNA is TGTGCCATCGGGGAGAACTATGGCTACACCTTC.